The sample holds a few counts of the clone carrying this T cell receptor (beta chain). Its antigen is not identified. This entry comes from a study of CD8 T cells in ankylosing spondylitis. General study results and limits: CD8+ cells made up the disease-linked clones, which were relatively rare in peripheral blood. What seemed typical of ankylosing spondylitis blood was a TCR beta motif built from several highly homologous variants. Several of the motif variants were reported before in synovial fluid and blood from reactive arthritis.

Molecular-barcoded quantitative 5'-RACE produced these TCR beta libraries. TCRdb ran MiXCR on the 5' RACE reads and lists one entry per CDR3 protein. The sample includes 35,000 to 50,000 distinct CDR3 sequences, 11% of them seen just once. Trimming shortened V by 1 base and J by 10 bases, and 7 bases separated the two germline ends. The CDR3 is 12 residues long. CDR1 is MGHRA and CDR2 is YSYEKL in the germline V gene. The clonotype originates from a male donor with ankylosing spondylitis or in good health (not recorded which). Sequencing used blood, either unsorted or a sorted T cell fraction (not recorded which). The chain employs TRBV4-1 and TRBJ1-4; unclear D gene. The CDR3, as DNA: TGCGCCAGCAGCCAAGTGCACGGAAAACTGTTTTTT. Protein sequence: CASSQVHGKLFF.